Presented here are 4 T cell receptor beta chains from one specimen sequenced in a study of CD8 T cells in ankylosing spondylitis. TCRdb re-derived calls from the 5' RACE reads in MiXCR, one entry per CDR3 protein. The sample lists over 700,000 distinct CDR3 sequences; 15% to 20% were seen once. Study results and caveats: It appeared that ankylosing spondylitis blood was characterized by a TCR beta motif of fewer than 10 highly homologous variants.

These TCRs' antigens remain unknown. Source material: blood, either unsorted or a sorted T cell fraction (not recorded which). Receptors originate from a male donor with ankylosing spondylitis.

The chain joins TRBV4-2 to TRBJ2-7; 7 nucleotides match TRBD1. V was clipped by 5 bases and J by 2 bases; unmatched bases: 6. Germline V gene data show CDR1 as LGHNA and CDR2 as YNFKEQ. The CDR3 is 14 residues long. The CDR3 DNA sequence: TGTGCCAGCAGCACCTCGACAGGGCCCTACGAGCAGTACTTC. Amino acids: CASSTSTGPYEQYF.

A few counts support this clonotype. The chain recombines TRBV20-1 with TRBJ2-3; 13 nucleotides line up with TRBD2. V shed 0 bases, J shed 5 bases, and the junction held 5 bases outside the gene matches. The CDR3 runs 16 residues. Germline loops: CDR1 DFQATT, CDR2 SNEGSKA (reference sequence). Here the CDR3 DNA reads TGCAGTGCTAGAGATACTAGCGGGGGGGCCGTAGATACGCAGTATTTT. Translating it yields CSARDTSGGAVDTQYF.

This clonotype turned up a few times. The genes are TRBV20-1 and TRBJ1-1; D gene uncertain. The V gene's germline CDR1 is DFQATT and CDR2 SNEGSKA (reference sequence). V dropped 3 bases and J dropped 1 base, with 6 bases sitting between them. CDR3 length: 12 amino acids. CDR3 region: CSASKSNTEAFF. CDR3 coding DNA: TGCAGTGCTAGTAAGTCGAACACTGAAGCTTTCTTT.

The V and J genes are TRBV12-3 or TRBV12-4 and TRBJ2-3, with D maybe TRBD2 (7 bases). Trimming cost V 3 bases and J 2 bases, with 15 bases left between them. The CDR3 runs to 16 residues. CDR3 region: CASSFVAGAYTDTQYF. The CDR3, as DNA: TGTGCCAGCAGTTTTGTGGCGGGGGCTTACACAGATACGCAGTATTTT.